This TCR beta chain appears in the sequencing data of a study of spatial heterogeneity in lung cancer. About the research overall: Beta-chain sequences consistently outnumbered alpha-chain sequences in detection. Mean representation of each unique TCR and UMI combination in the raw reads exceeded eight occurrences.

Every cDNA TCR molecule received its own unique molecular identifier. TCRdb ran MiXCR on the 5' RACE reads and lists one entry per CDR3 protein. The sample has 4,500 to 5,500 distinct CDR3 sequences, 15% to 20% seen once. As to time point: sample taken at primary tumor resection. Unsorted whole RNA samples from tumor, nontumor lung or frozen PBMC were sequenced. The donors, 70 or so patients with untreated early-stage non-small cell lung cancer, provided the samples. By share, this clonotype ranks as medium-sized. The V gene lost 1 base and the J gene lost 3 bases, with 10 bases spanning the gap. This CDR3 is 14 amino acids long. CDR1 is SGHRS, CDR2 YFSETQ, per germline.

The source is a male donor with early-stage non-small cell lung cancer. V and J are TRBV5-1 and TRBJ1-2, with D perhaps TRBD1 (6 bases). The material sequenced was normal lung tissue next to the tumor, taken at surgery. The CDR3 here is CASSLRGADYGYTF. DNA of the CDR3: TGCGCCAGCAGCTTGCGGGGGGCGGACTATGGCTACACCTTC.